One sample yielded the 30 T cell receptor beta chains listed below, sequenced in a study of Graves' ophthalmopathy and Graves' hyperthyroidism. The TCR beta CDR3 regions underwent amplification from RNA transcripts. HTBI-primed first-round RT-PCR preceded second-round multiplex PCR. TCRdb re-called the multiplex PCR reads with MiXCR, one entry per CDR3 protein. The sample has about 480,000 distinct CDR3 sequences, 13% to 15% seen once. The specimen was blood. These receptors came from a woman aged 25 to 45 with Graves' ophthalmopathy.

Written as DNA, the CDR3 is TGTGCCAGCAGTTTATCCAACAGAACACCCCTCCACTTT. This gives the protein CASSLSNRTPLHF. The rearrangement links TRBV27 to TRBJ1-6, with no clear D. V was trimmed by 0 bases and J by 11 bases, leaving 8 bases between them. Germline V gene lookup returns CDR1 MNHEY and CDR2 SMNVEV (reference sequence). CDR3 size: 13 residues.

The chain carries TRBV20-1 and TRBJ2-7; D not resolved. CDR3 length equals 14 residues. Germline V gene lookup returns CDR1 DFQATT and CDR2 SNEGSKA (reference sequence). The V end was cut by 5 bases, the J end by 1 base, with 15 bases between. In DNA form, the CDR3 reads TGCAGTGCTCGACCCACGAACCCATCCTACGAGCAGTACTTC. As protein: CSARPTNPSYEQYF.

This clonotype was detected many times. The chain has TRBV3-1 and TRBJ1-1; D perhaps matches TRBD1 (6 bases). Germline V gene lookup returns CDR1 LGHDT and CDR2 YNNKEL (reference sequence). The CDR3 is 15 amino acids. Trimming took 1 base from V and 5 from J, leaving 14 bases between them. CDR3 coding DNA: TGTGCCAGCAGCCAAGCTAGAGGGGGGTGGACTGAAGCTTTCTTT. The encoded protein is CASSQARGGWTEAFF. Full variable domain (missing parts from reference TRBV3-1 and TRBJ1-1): DTAVSQTPKYLVTQMGNDKSIKCEQNLGHDTMYWYKQDSKKFLKIMFSYNNKELIINETVPNRFSPKSPDKAHLNLHINSLELGDSAVYFCASSQARGGWTEAFFGQGTRLTVV.

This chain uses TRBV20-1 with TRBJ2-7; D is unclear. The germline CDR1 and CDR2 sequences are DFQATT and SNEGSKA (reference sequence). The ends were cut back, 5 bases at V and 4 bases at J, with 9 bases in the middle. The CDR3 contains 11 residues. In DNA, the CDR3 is TGCAGTGCTGGATCCAGGTACGAGCAGTACTTC. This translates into CSAGSRYEQYF.

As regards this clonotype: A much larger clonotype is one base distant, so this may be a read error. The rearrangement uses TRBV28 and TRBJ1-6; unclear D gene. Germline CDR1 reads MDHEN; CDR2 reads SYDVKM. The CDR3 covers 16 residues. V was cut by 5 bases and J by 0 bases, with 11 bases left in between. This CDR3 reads CASSTDGSSYNSPLHF. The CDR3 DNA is TGTGCCAGCAGTACGGACGGGAGCTCCTATAATTCACCCCTCCACTTT.

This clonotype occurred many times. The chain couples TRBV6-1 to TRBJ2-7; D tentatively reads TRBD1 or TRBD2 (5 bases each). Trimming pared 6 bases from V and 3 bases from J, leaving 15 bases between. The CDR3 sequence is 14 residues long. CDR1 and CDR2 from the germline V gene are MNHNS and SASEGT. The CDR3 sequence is CASRPGTVGYEQYF. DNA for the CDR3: TGTGCCAGCAGACCCGGGACCGTCGGCTACGAGCAGTACTTC.

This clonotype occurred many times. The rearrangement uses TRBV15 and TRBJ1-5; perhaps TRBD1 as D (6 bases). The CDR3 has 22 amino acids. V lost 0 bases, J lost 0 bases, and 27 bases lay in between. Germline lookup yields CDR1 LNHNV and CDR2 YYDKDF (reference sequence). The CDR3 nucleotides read TGTGCCACCAGCAGAGATCGTTTTTTGTTTGGCCCTCAGGGGTATAGCAATCAGCCCCAGCATTTT. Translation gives CATSRDRFLFGPQGYSNQPQHF.

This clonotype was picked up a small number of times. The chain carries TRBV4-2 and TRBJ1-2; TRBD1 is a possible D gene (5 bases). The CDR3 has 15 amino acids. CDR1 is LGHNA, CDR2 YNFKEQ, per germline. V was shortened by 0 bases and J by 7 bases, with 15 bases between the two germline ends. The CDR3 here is CASSQDGGGRGGYTF. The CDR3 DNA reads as TGTGCCAGCAGCCAAGATGGGGGGGGACGTGGTGGCTACACCTTC.

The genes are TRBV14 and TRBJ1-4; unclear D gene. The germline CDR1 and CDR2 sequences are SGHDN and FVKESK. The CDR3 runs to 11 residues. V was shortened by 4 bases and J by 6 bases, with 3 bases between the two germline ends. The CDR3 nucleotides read TGTGCCAGCAGCCGGGATGAAAAACTGTTTTTT. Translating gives CASSRDEKLFF.

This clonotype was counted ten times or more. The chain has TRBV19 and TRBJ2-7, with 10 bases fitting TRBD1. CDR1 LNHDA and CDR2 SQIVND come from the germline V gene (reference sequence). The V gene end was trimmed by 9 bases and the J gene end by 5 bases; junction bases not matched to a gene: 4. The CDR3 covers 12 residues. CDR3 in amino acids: CASRTGGNEQYF. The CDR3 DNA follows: TGTGCCAGCCGGACAGGGGGAAACGAGCAGTACTTC.

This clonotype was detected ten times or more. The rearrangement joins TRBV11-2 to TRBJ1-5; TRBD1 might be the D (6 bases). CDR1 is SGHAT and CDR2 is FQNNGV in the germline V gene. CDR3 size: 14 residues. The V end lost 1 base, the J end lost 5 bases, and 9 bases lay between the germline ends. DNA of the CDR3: TGTGCCAGCAGCTTAGGCCACAGGGATCAGCCCCAGCATTTT. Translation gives CASSLGHRDQPQHF.

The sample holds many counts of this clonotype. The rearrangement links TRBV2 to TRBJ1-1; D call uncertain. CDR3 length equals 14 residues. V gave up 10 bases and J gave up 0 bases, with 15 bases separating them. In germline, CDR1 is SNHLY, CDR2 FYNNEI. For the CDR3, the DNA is TGTGCCACCCTATCGGCAAGTATGAACACTGAAGCTTTCTTT. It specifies CATLSASMNTEAFF.

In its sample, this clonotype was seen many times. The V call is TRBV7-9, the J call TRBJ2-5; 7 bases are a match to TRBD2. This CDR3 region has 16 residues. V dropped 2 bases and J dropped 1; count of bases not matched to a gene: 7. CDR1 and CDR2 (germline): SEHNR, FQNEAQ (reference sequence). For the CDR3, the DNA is TGTGCCAGCAGCTTATACTTCGGGGGGACCCAAGAGACCCAGTACTTC. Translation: CASSLYFGGTQETQYF.

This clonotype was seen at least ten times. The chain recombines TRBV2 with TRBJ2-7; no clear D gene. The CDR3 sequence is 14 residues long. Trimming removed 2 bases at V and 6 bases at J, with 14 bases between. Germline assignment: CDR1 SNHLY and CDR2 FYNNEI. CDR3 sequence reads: CASSEQGLGIEQYF. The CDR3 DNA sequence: TGTGCCAGCAGTGAACAAGGCTTAGGGATCGAGCAGTACTTC. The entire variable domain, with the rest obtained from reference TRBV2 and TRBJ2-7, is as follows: EPEVTQTPSHQVTQMGQEVILRCVPISNHLYFYWYRQILGQKVEFLVSFYNNEISEKSEIFDDQFSVERPDGSNFTLKIRSTKLEDSAMYFCASSEQGLGIEQYFGPGTRLTVT.

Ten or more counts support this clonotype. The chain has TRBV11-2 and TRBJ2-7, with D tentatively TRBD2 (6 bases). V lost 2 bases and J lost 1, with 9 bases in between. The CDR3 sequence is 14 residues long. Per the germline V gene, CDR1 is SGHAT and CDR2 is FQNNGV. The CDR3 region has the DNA TGTGCCAGCAGCTTATCCGGGGGATCCTACGAGCAGTACTTC. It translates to CASSLSGGSYEQYF.

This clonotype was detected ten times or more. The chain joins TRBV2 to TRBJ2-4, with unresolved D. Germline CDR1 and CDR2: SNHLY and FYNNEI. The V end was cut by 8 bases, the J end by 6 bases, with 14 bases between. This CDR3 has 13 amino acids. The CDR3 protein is CASGPSSGNIQYF. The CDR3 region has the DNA TGTGCCAGCGGCCCCTCGTCGGGAAACATTCAGTACTTC. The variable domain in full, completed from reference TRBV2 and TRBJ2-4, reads EPEVTQTPSHQVTQMGQEVILRCVPISNHLYFYWYRQILGQKVEFLVSFYNNEISEKSEIFDDQFSVERPDGSNFTLKIRSTKLEDSAMYFCASGPSSGNIQYFGAGTRLSVL.

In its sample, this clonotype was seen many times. The CDR3 nucleotides read TGCAGCGTCAGGACAGGGGGCAGTCGAACTGAAGCTTTCTTT. Amino acid sequence: CSVRTGGSRTEAFF. The rearrangement uses TRBV29-1 and TRBJ1-1; 11 nucleotides agree with TRBD1. The CDR3 contains 14 residues. Per the germline V gene, CDR1 is SQVTM and CDR2 is ANQGSEA. Trimming took 6 bases from V and 5 from J; bases not matched to a gene: 8.

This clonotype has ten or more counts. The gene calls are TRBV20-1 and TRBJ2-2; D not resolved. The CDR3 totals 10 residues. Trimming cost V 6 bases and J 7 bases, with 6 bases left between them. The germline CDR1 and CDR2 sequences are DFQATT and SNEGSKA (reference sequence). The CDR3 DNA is TGCAGTGCCCTCCACGGGGAGCTGTTTTTT. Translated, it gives CSALHGELFF.

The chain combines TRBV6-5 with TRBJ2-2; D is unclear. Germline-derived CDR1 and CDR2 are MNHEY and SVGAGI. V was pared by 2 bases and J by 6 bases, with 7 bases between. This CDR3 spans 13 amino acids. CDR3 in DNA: TGTGCCAGCAGTTACAGGGTAGCCGGGGAGCTGTTTTTT. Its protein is CASSYRVAGELFF.

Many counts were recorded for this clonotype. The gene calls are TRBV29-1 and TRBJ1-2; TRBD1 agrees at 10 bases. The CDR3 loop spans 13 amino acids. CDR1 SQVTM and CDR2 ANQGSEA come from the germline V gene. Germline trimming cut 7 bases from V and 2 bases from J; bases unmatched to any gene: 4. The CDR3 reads CSAPGQGNYGYTF. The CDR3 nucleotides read TGCAGCGCCCCGGGACAGGGGAACTATGGCTACACCTTC.

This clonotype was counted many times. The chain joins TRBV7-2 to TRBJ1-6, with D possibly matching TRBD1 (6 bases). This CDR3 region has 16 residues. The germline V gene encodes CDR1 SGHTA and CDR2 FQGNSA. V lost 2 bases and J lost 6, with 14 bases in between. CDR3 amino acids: CASSLNGGQRNSPLHF. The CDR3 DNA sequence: TGTGCCAGCAGCTTAAATGGTGGACAGCGTAATTCACCCCTCCACTTT. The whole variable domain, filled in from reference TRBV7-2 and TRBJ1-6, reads GAGVSQSPSNKVTEKGKDVELRCDPISGHTALYWYRQSLGQGLEFLIYFQGNSAPDKSGLPSDRFSAERTGGSVSTLTIQRTQQEDSAVYLCASSLNGGQRNSPLHFGNGTRLTVT.

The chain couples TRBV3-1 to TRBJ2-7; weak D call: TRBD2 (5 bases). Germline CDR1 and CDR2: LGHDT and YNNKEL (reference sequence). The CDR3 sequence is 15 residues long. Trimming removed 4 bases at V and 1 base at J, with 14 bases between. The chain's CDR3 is CASSPSIGSSYEQYF. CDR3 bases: TGTGCCAGCAGCCCATCTATAGGGAGTTCCTACGAGCAGTACTTC.

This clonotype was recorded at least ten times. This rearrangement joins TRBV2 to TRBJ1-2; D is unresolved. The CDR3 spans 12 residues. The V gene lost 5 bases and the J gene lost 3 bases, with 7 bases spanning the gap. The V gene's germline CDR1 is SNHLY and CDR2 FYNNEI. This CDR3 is CASSRRDYGYTF. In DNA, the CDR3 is TGTGCCAGCAGTCGCCGGGACTATGGCTACACCTTC.

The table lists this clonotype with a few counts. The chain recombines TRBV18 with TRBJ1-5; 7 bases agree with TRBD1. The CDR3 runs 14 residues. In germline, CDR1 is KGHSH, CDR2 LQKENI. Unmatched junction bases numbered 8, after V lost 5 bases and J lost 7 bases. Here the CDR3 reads CASSIGGGVQPQHF. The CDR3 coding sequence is TGTGCCAGCTCAATAGGAGGGGGCGTACAGCCCCAGCATTTT.

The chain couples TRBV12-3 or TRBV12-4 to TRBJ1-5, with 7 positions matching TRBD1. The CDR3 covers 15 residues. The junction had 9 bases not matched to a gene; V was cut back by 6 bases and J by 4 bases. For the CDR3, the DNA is TGTGCCAGCAGCCAAATCGGGACAGCGAATCAGCCCCAGCATTTT. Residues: CASSQIGTANQPQHF.

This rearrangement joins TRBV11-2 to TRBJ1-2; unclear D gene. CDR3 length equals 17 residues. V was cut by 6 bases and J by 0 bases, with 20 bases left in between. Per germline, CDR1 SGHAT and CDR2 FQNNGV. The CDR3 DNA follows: TGTGCCAGCAGGCCCATAACCTCGGCGGTAACTAACTATGGCTACACCTTC. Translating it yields CASRPITSAVTNYGYTF.

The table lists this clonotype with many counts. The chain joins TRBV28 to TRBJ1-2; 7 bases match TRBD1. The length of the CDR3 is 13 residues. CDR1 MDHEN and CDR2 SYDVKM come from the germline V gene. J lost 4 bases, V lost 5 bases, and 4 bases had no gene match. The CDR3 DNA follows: TGTGCCAGCAGTGGGACAGTCTCCTATGGCTACACCTTC. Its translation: CASSGTVSYGYTF.

CDR3 coding DNA: TGTGCCAGCAGTTCCGCCCTCGGGACAGGGGTTAAATATGGCTACACCTTC. Its translation is CASSSALGTGVKYGYTF. The rearrangement uses TRBV6-5 and TRBJ1-2; 10 nucleotides match TRBD1. The CDR3 extends over 17 amino acids. Germline V lookup: CDR1 MNHEY, CDR2 SVGAGI. Losses at the gene ends were 4 bases for V and 5 bases for J; bases not matched to a gene: 13.

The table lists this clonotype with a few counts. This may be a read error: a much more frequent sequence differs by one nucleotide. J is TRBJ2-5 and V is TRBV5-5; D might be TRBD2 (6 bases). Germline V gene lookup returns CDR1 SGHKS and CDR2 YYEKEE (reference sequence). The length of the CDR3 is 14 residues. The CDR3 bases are TGTGCCAGCACCAAGGGGAGGACCCAAGAGACCGAGTACTTC. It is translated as CASTKGRTQETEYF.

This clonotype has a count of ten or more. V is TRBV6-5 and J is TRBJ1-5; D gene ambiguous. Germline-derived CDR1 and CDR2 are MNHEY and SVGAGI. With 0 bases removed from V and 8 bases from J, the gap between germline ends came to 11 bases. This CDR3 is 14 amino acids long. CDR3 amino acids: CASSYSIVGEPQHF. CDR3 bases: TGTGCCAGCAGTTACTCGATCGTCGGGGAGCCCCAGCATTTT.